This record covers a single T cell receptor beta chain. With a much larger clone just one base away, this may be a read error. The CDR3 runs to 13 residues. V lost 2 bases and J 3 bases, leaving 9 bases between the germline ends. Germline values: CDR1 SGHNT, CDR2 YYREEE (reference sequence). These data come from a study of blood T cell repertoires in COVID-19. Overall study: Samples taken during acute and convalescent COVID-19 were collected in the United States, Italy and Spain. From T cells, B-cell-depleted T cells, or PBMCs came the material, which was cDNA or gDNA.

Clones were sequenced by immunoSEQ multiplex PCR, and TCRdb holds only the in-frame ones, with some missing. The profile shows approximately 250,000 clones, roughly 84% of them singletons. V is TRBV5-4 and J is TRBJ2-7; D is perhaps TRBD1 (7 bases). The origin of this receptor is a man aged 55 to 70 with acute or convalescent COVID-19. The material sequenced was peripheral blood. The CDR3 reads CASSFQGGYEQYF. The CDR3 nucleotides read TGTGCCAGCAGCTTCCAGGGGGGCTACGAGCAGTACTTC. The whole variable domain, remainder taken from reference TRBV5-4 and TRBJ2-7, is ETGVTQSPTHLIKTRGQQVTLRCSSQSGHNTVSWYQQALGQGPQFIFQYYREEENGRGNFPPRFSGLQFPNYSSELNVNALELDDSALYLCASSFQGGYEQYFGPGTRLTVT.